This T cell receptor beta chain was sequenced during a study of technical replicates of blood from four donors. Some clones are missing from TCRdb's copy, which holds only in-frame ones; the method was immunoSEQ multiplex PCR. The sample consists of 60,000 to 85,000 clones, just under 95% of them appearing once. Sequencing was performed on T cells isolated from PBMCs. The sequence was collected from a human donor in good health.

The CDR3 nucleotides are TGTGCCAGTTTTTTTGCGCAGGGGGGCACCGGGGAGCTGTTTTTT. It encodes CASFFAQGGTGELFF. The chain couples TRBV19 to TRBJ2-2; maybe TRBD1 (7 bases). Germline-derived CDR1 and CDR2 are LNHDA and SQIVND (reference sequence). The CDR3 runs to 15 residues. V lost 8 bases and J lost 4, with 17 bases in between.